Listed below are T cell receptor beta chains from one sample, sequenced in a study of radiation and T cells in renal cell carcinoma. TCRdb's table, derived via immunoSEQ multiplex PCR, lists solely in-frame clones and lacks some. The repertoire includes 8,000 to 8,500 clones, roughly 68% of them detected once, and roughly 22% sits in the top ten. The source material was tumor tissue, sampled from a patient whose treatment was nephrectomy without radiotherapy. Source of these receptors: a man in his 60s with renal cell carcinoma. The CDR3 runs from the conserved cysteine through the conserved F or W. D genes are given only for firm matches. Clone size, where shown, is once, few, many, or a class for clones that have expanded.

d_call clone_size j_call v_call cdr3_nt cdr3_aa
TRBD1 - TRBJ2-3 TRBV6-5 TGTGCCAGCAGTCCCGACAGGGTTAGCACAGATACGCAGTATTTT CASSPDRVSTDTQYF
TRBD2 few TRBJ2-3 TRBV4-3 TGCGCCAGCAGCCTCGGGCTAGCGGGAACAGATACGCAGTATTTT CASSLGLAGTDTQYF
- - TRBJ2-5 TRBV5-1 TGCGCCAGCAGCAAGAGAACGCTCCTTTCAGAGACCCAGTACTTC CASSKRTLLSETQYF
TRBD2 - TRBJ2-5 TRBV13 TGTGCCAGCACTAGGACTAGCGTAAAAGAGACCCAGTACTTC CASTRTSVKETQYF
- - TRBJ2-7 TRBV18 TGTGCCAGCTCACAATGGGGGGGCAGTATCTCCTACGAGCAGTACTTC CASSQWGGSISYEQYF
TRBD2 - TRBJ2-3 TRBV2 TGTGCCAGCACCGGGGGGGGACGGCCCACAGATACGCAGTATTTT CASTGGGRPTDTQYF
- - TRBJ2-1 TRBV9 TGTGCCAGCAGCCAGCTACCCGGGGGACGGGCGCGCGGGGATGAGCAGTTCTTC CASSQLPGGRARGDEQFF
- - TRBJ1-4 TRBV6-5 TGTGCCAGCAGTTACTATGGGGGGGCTGGAGAAAAACTGTTTTTT CASSYYGGAGEKLFF
TRBD2 - TRBJ2-7 TRBV5-5 TGTGCCAGCAGCCCTCCCCATGCGGGGGGCGACGAGCAGTACTTC CASSPPHAGGDEQYF
- - TRBJ2-5 TRBV4-2 TGTGCCAGCAGCCCTGACTATCACAAAGAGACCCAGTACTTC CASSPDYHKETQYF
TRBD2 - TRBJ2-1 TRBV7-3 TGTGCCAGCAGCCTCGGGACTAGCGGAAACAATGAGCAGTTCTTC CASSLGTSGNNEQFF
- - TRBJ1-1 TRBV6-5 TGTGCCAGCACTTCCGGGGGTCGGCGAGCTTTCTTT CASTSGGRRAFF
TRBD1 - TRBJ2-1 TRBV7-9 TGTGCCAGCAGCACAATAGATGCGGGACAGGGCTATGAGCAGTTCTTC CASSTIDAGQGYEQFF
- - TRBJ1-2 TRBV18 TGTGCCAGCTCACCCGCGGACCCAAAAACGGGGGGCTACACCTTC CASSPADPKTGGYTF
- - TRBJ1-6 TRBV5-1 TGCGCCAGCAGCGCCGGTTCCGAGTCTCAATATTCACCCCTCCACTTT CASSAGSESQYSPLHF
- - TRBJ2-7 TRBV5-1 TGCGCCAGCAGCTTGGGGGACACACGCTACGAGCAGTACTTC CASSLGDTRYEQYF
- - TRBJ2-2 TRBV2 TGTGCCAGTCGAGACAGGCTGGGGAACACCGGGGAGCTGTTTTTT CASRDRLGNTGELFF
- - TRBJ1-2 TRBV5-4 TGTGCCAGCAGCTCTCCTCTCGCTGGCTACACCTTC CASSSPLAGYTF
TRBD2 - TRBJ2-5 TRBV4-1 TGCGCCAGCAGCCAACTAGGAGCGGGGGAGACCCAGTACTTC CASSQLGAGETQYF
TRBD1 - TRBJ1-1 TRBV10-3 TGTGCCTTCGCCCTTGGACAGGGGACGGGAGAAGCTTTCTTT CAFALGQGTGEAFF
- few TRBJ1-6 TRBV11-3 TGTGCCAGCAGCCCCGGGCCGGGACCCCTCCACTTT CASSPGPGPLHF
TRBD2 - TRBJ2-3 TRBV5-1 TGCGCCAGCAGCTTGCTAGCGGGGAGTTCAGATACGCAGTATTTT CASSLLAGSSDTQYF
TRBD2 once TRBJ2-1 TRBV9 TGTGCCAGCAGCCTCCTGGGGGGGGGCTCCTACAATGAGCAGTTCTTC CASSLLGGGSYNEQFF
TRBD1 - TRBJ2-3 TRBV5-6 TGTGCCAGCAGCTGGGACAGCAGCACAGATACGCAGTATTTT CASSWDSSTDTQYF
- - TRBJ2-6 TRBV9 TGTGCCAGCAGCGTAGTTGGGGGCTCTGGGGCCAACGTCCTGACTTTC CASSVVGGSGANVLTF
- - TRBJ1-1 TRBV9 TGTGCCAGCAATCGGGTTTCGAACACTGAAGCTTTCTTT CASNRVSNTEAFF
- - TRBJ1-4 TRBV7-9 TGTGCCAGCAGCTTAAGTAGGGAAAAACTGTTTTTT CASSLSREKLFF
- - TRBJ1-6 TRBV11-3 TGTGCCAGCAGCTTCGGCTCCTATAATTCACCCCTCCACTTT CASSFGSYNSPLHF
- - TRBJ1-2 TRBV5-6 TGTGCCAGCAGCTTGGTGTCAAGGGGGGCTAACTATGGCTACACCTTC CASSLVSRGANYGYTF
TRBD2 - TRBJ2-5 TRBV4-2 TGTGCCAGCAGCCAAGAATGGCGAGCGGGAGGTGACGAGACCCAGTACTTC CASSQEWRAGGDETQYF
- - TRBJ2-5 TRBV6-5 TGTGCCAGCAGTTACGGCGGGGGCCCCGGGACCCAGTACTTC CASSYGGGPGTQYF
TRBD1 - TRBJ2-7 TRBV7-8 TGTGCCAGCAGACCTACAGGGGGCGGTTTGGTGGACGAGCAGTACTTC CASRPTGGGLVDEQYF
- few TRBJ1-1 TRBV29-1 TGCAGCGTTGTAAGCCTCGGACAGATTAACACTGAAGCTTTCTTT CSVVSLGQINTEAFF
- - TRBJ2-7 TRBV5-1 TGCGCCAGCAGGGCGCTAGCGAATACCTACGAGCAGTACTTC CASRALANTYEQYF
TRBD1 large TRBJ2-7 TRBV11-3 TGTGCCAGCAGCCCTGGACAGGTCCTCTCCTACGAGCAGTACTTC CASSPGQVLSYEQYF
- - TRBJ2-1 TRBV18 TGTGCCAGCTCACCCTTCACCGGGGGAAACAATGAGCAGTTCTTC CASSPFTGGNNEQFF
- few TRBJ2-7 TRBV7-8 TGTGCCAGCAGCCTCGCACAGGGCTACGAGCAGTACTTC CASSLAQGYEQYF
- once TRBJ2-6 TRBV5-1 TGCGCCAGCAGCTTGGGGGGAACCAACGTCCTGACTTTC CASSLGGTNVLTF
- - TRBJ1-1 TRBV2 TGTGCCAGCAGTGGGCCCGGGGGGACCACTGAAGCTTTCTTT CASSGPGGTTEAFF
- - TRBJ2-3 TRBV9 TGTGCCAGCAGCGCCGACCCAGTCCCAGATACGCAGTATTTT CASSADPVPDTQYF
TRBD1 - TRBJ1-3 TRBV19 TGTGCCAGTAGTATTCAACAGGGGGCGCGAGGAAACACCATATATTTT CASSIQQGARGNTIYF
- - TRBJ2-1 TRBV5-5 TGTGCCAGCAGCCCCAGACTTGAGCAGTTCTTC CASSPRLEQFF
- - TRBJ2-5 TRBV5-4 TGTGCCAGCAGCCCATCTCTCGCCAGGAAAGAAGAGACCCAGTACTTC CASSPSLARKEETQYF